The text below deals with one T cell receptor (beta chain). Its target is not known. Random hexamers were used to reverse transcribe the RNA input (0.5 to 1 ug). An immunoSEQ multiplex PCR generated amplified TCR beta CDR3 products spanning 54 Vbeta and 13 Jbeta. TCRdb passed the immunoSEQ multiplex PCR reads through MiXCR, listing each CDR3 protein once. The sample holds around 140,000 distinct CDR3 sequences, approximately 95% seen once. Sequencing of TCR beta was performed on blood CD8+ T cells and on blood CD4+ T cells. The multiple sclerosis controls were treatment-naive patients, and their relapsing-remitting disease was stable or active. The record originates from a study of CD8 T cells in Susac syndrome. This CDR3 contains 15 residues. V was pared by 3 bases and J by 3 bases, with 8 bases of the junction left unmatched. CDR1 and CDR2 (germline): MGHDK, SYGVNS. Study conclusions and caveats: Individuals included in the TCR sequencing and HLA analysis were acknowledged by the study to be relatively few in number.

The chain recombines TRBV25-1 with TRBJ2-7; TRBD2 matches at 7 bases. This receptor was taken from a human donor with multiple sclerosis. Sequenced sample: CD4+ T cells from PBMCs. The DNA of the CDR3 is TGTGCCAGCAGTGACCAAACTACTAGCGTCTACGAGCAGTACTTC. Its translation: CASSDQTTSVYEQYF.